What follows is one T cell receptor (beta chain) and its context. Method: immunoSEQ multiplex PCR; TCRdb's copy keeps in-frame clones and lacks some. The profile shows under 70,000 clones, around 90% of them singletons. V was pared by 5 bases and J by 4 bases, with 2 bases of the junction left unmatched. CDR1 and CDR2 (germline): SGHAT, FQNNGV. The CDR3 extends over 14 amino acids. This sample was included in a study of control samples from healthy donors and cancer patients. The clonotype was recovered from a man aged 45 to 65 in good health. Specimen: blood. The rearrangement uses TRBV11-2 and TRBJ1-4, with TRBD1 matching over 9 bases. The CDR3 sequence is CASSPGQGNEKLFF. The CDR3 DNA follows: TGTGCCAGCAGCCCGGGACAGGGTAATGAAAAACTGTTTTTT.